This paragraph reports one TCR beta chain. This specimen comes from a study of blood T cell repertoires in COVID-19. Across the whole study: Collection of acute and convalescent COVID-19 samples took place in the United States, Italy and Spain. T cells, B-cell-depleted T cells, or PBMCs supplied cDNA or gDNA.

Germline CDR1 is SGHNT and CDR2 is YYREEE (reference sequence). The CDR3 contains 13 residues. Trimming shortened V by 0 bases and J by 6 bases, and 10 bases separated the two germline ends. Profiling relied on immunoSEQ multiplex PCR, and the TCRdb table lists in-frame clones only, not all of them. The table lists approximately 130,000 clones, roughly 90% of them singletons. The chain combines TRBV5-4 with TRBJ2-7; the D gene is possibly TRBD2 (5 bases). The sample taken for sequencing was peripheral blood. The TCR was taken from a man aged 45-65 years with acute or convalescent COVID-19. As DNA, the CDR3 is TGTGCCAGCAGCTTGGGAGAGGGAGCCGAGCAGTACTTC. Residues: CASSLGEGAEQYF.